The rows below give T cell receptor beta chains drawn from one sample of a study of CD8+ T cells in alopecia areata. Measured with immunoSEQ multiplex PCR; TCRdb has only the in-frame clones, and not every one. The sample shows some 120,000 clones, around 50% of them seen only once. The sample was NKG2D-low CD8+ T cells sorted from blood. Receptors were obtained from a human donor with alopecia areata. CDR3s include the opening cysteine and the closing phenylalanine or tryptophan. A D gene is named only where the DNA matches it firmly. Clone sizes are given selectively: once, few, many, or a class where the clone is expanded.

D gene	clone size	J gene	V gene	CDR3 DNA	CDR3 protein
-	few	TRBJ1-1	TRBV6-5	TGTGCCAGCAGTTACTCGGGCAGTGAAGGCACTGAAGCTTTCTTT	CASSYSGSEGTEAFF
-	few	TRBJ2-5	TRBV29-1	TGCAGCGTTGAGGCGCAGTACCAAGAGACCCAGTACTTC	CSVEAQYQETQYF
TRBD2	-	TRBJ2-1	TRBV29-1	TGCAGCGTTGAGGGGAGGGGCGGCTACAATGAGCAGTTCTTC	CSVEGRGGYNEQFF
-	few	TRBJ2-1	TRBV29-1	TGCAGCGTTGGGGCTAGTTCCAATGAGCAGTTCTTC	CSVGASSNEQFF
TRBD2	-	TRBJ2-1	TRBV4-1	TGCGCCAGCAGCCCTATCGGGAGCGGGAGGTTGTACAATGAGCAGTTCTTC	CASSPIGSGRLYNEQFF
TRBD2	few	TRBJ2-5	TRBV29-1	TGCAGCGTCGATAAGACTAGCGGGGGGGATGGAGAGACCCAGTACTTC	CSVDKTSGGDGETQYF
-	-	TRBJ1-4	TRBV29-1	TGCAGCGCCACCAGCGGTGAAAAACTGTTTTTT	CSATSGEKLFF
TRBD2	many	TRBJ2-1	TRBV28	TGTGCCAGCAGTCCTTTGACTAGCGGGAGTCCCAATGAGCAGTTCTTC	CASSPLTSGSPNEQFF
TRBD1	-	TRBJ2-7	TRBV19	TGTGCCAGTAGTATCCGGGACAGCAACTCCTACGAGCAGTACTTC	CASSIRDSNSYEQYF
TRBD1	-	TRBJ2-7	TRBV18	TGTGCCAGCTCAACTTCGGGACAGCCCTACGAGCAGTACTTC	CASSTSGQPYEQYF
TRBD1	-	TRBJ1-2	TRBV9	TGTGCCAGCAGCGCCTCCCAAGACAGGGGGGTAGGCTATGGCTACACCTTC	CASSASQDRGVGYGYTF
-	-	TRBJ2-5	TRBV18	TGTGCCAGCTCCCCGGACCAAGAGACCCAGTACTTC	CASSPDQETQYF
TRBD1	few	TRBJ2-5	TRBV28	TGTGCCAGCAGTTGGACAGGGCTGGGATCGACCCAGTACTTC	CASSWTGLGSTQYF
TRBD2	-	TRBJ2-7	TRBV29-1	TGCAGCGTTATACCGGGAGGCTACGAGCAGTACTTC	CSVIPGGYEQYF
-	-	TRBJ1-1	TRBV27	TGTGCCAGCAGTCGCTCTCCCCAGGGGTTGGACACTGAAGCTTTCTTT	CASSRSPQGLDTEAFF
TRBD1	few	TRBJ1-5	TRBV29-1	TGCAGCGTGGTACAAGGGGGCACTCAGCCCCAGCATTTT	CSVVQGGTQPQHF
-	-	TRBJ2-1	TRBV4-1	TGCGCCAGCAGCCAACCCTACGATGAGCAGTTCTTC	CASSQPYDEQFF
-	-	TRBJ2-7	TRBV11-2	TGTGCCAGCAGCTCGAACTACTGGACTAACCTCTCCTACGAGCAGTACTTC	CASSSNYWTNLSYEQYF
TRBD2	-	TRBJ2-3	TRBV29-1	TGCAGCGTACCCCTAGCGGGGCGATTAGATACGCAGTATTTT	CSVPLAGRLDTQYF
-	few	TRBJ2-2	TRBV29-1	TGCAGCGTTGAAGGGGGCACCGGGGAGCTGTTTTTT	CSVEGGTGELFF
-	few	TRBJ2-5	TRBV29-1	TGCAGCGGGGGTCTTCAAGAGACCCAGTACTTC	CSGGLQETQYF
-	-	TRBJ2-1	TRBV7-2	TGTGCCAGCAGTCCGACAGGTAATGTTCGCAATGAGCAGTTCTTC	CASSPTGNVRNEQFF
-	-	TRBJ2-1	TRBV25-1	TGTGCCAGCAGTGACGCTAGCCAGCAGTTCTTC	CASSDASQQFF
TRBD2	-	TRBJ2-3	TRBV2	TGTGCCAGCAGTGAAGAACCGGGGGGGCCAGATACGCAGTATTTT	CASSEEPGGPDTQYF
-	-	TRBJ2-5	TRBV30	TGTGCCTCAGACCTCCAAGAGACCCAGTACTTC	CASDLQETQYF
-	few	TRBJ2-5	TRBV14	TGTGCCAGCAGCCCCGACTTTGAGACCCAGTACTTC	CASSPDFETQYF
-	few	TRBJ2-7	TRBV30	TGTGCCTGGACGGCCGTTGCCTCTAGCGAGCAGTACTTC	CAWTAVASSEQYF
-	-	TRBJ2-5	TRBV29-1	TGCAGCGGACAGGTTCTAGGGACCCAGTACTTC	CSGQVLGTQYF
-	-	TRBJ1-2	TRBV9	TGTGCCAGCAGCACCTGGGGAAGGGGATATAGAGGCTACACCTTC	CASSTWGRGYRGYTF
-	-	TRBJ2-7	TRBV2	TGTGCCAGCAGTGGGGGGGCTTACGAGCAGTACTTC	CASSGGAYEQYF
TRBD2	-	TRBJ2-1	TRBV9	TGTGCCAGCAGCGCGAGATGGGGGGGAAATGAGCAGTTCTTC	CASSARWGGNEQFF
TRBD1	medium-sized	TRBJ2-3	TRBV4-2	TGTGCCAGCAGCCAAGGGACAGGGGACACAGATACGCAGTATTTT	CASSQGTGDTDTQYF
-	few	TRBJ2-3	TRBV5-1	TGCGCCAGCAGCGGTAGCACAGATACGCAGTATTTT	CASSGSTDTQYF
-	-	TRBJ2-1	TRBV29-1	TGCAGCGTTGAAGGGACTGACAATGAGCAGTTCTTC	CSVEGTDNEQFF
-	few	TRBJ2-5	TRBV29-1	TGCAGCGTTGAGGGACCGCTCCAAGAGACCCAGTACTTC	CSVEGPLQETQYF
-	-	TRBJ2-1	TRBV11-2	TGTGCCAGCAGCTTAGAAGCAGAAATTGCTTACAATGAGCAGTTCTTC	CASSLEAEIAYNEQFF
TRBD1	few	TRBJ1-6	TRBV27	TGTGCCAGCAGTGGGACAGGGATCTGGGACAATTCACCCCTCCACTTT	CASSGTGIWDNSPLHF
-	-	TRBJ2-1	TRBV13	TGTGCCAGCAGCCCGCCCCGGGGGCGCGAGAAGTATGAGCAGTTCTTC	CASSPPRGREKYEQFF
-	-	TRBJ2-1	TRBV4-3	TGCGCCAGCAGCCAAGCCCTATTAAGTTCCAACTACAATGAGCAGTTCTTC	CASSQALLSSNYNEQFF
-	once	TRBJ2-4	TRBV27	TGTGCCAGCAGTTTAGGAATAGGGGGAACAAACATTCAGTACTTC	CASSLGIGGTNIQYF
-	-	TRBJ1-1	TRBV5-6	TGTGCCAGCAGCTTGGGCACAGGGACGGTTGAAGCTTTCTTT	CASSLGTGTVEAFF
-	-	TRBJ2-5	TRBV27	TGTGCCAGCGGGGATTGGGAGACCCAGTACTTC	CASGDWETQYF
-	-	TRBJ2-2	TRBV29-1	TGCAGCGTTGACCAGGGAATCACCGGGGAGCTGTTTTTT	CSVDQGITGELFF
TRBD1	-	TRBJ2-5	TRBV15	TGTGCCACCAGGACAGGGGGCTTAGAGACCCAGTACTTC	CATRTGGLETQYF
-	-	TRBJ2-5	TRBV7-8	TGTGCCAGCAGCTCCTCTGTGGGCAGCAAAGAGACCCAGTACTTC	CASSSSVGSKETQYF
-	once	TRBJ2-7	TRBV13	TGTGCCAGCAGCCCGCGGGGCCCATTCTCCGAGCAGTACTTC	CASSPRGPFSEQYF
-	-	TRBJ1-1	TRBV30	TGTGCCTGGAGTGGACCCACTGAAGCTTTCTTT	CAWSGPTEAFF
-	-	TRBJ1-1	TRBV5-1	TGCGCCAGCAGCTTGACGGGGGGCAGCACTGAAGCTTTCTTT	CASSLTGGSTEAFF
-	few	TRBJ2-7	TRBV29-1	TGCAGCGTCGGAGAGACAGTCAGCTCCTACGAGCAGTACTTC	CSVGETVSSYEQYF
-	few	TRBJ2-3	TRBV28	TGTGCCAGCAGTTTGGCAGATACGCAGTATTTT	CASSLADTQYF
-	few	TRBJ1-1	TRBV2	TGTGCCAGCAGTGAATCACCTGCCAACACTGAAGCTTTCTTT	CASSESPANTEAFF
-	-	TRBJ2-3	TRBV30	TGTGCCTGGAGTGACTGGCCGCAGTATTTT	CAWSDWPQYF
TRBD1	-	TRBJ1-5	TRBV6-6	TGTGCCAGCAGCTGGGCTAACAGGGGTAGCAATCAGCCCCAGCATTTT	CASSWANRGSNQPQHF
-	-	TRBJ2-5	TRBV29-1	TGCAGCGTTGGGTCCGCTCGGCCCCTACCTAGGGGGAACCAAGAGACCCAGTACTTC	CSVGSARPLPRGNQETQYF